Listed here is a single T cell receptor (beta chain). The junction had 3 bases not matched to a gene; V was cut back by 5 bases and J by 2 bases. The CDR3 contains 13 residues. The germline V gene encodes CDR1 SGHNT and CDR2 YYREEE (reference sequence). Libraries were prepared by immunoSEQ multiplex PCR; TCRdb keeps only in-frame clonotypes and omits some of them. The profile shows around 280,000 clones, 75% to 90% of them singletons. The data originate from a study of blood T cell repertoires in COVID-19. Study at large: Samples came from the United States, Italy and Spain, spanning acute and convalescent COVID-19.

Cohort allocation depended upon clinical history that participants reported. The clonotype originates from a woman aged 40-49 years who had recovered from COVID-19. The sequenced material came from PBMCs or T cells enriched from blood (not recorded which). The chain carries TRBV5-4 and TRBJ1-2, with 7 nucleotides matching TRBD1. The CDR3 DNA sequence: TGTGCCAGCAGGATGGACAGGAACTATGGCTACACCTTC. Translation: CASRMDRNYGYTF.